This TCR beta chain was recovered during a study of T cell changes during pregnancy in multiple sclerosis. With 3 bases clipped from V and 1 base from J, the junction kept 9 bases outside the gene matches. Germline CDR1 reads MGHDK; CDR2 reads SYGVNS. This CDR3 spans 16 amino acids. The table came from immunoSEQ multiplex PCR; TCRdb's copy has only in-frame clones and leaves some out. The table records 40,000 to 60,000 clones, 91% of them present only once. Here the sequenced sample was CD8+ T cells from peripheral blood mononuclear cells, taken after pregnancy. This TCR was sampled from a female donor with multiple sclerosis, enrolled in a pregnancy study. The chain combines TRBV25-1 with TRBJ2-7, with TRBD1 matching 7 bases. CDR3 amino acids: CASSDETGEGSYEQYF. In DNA form, the CDR3 reads TGTGCCAGCAGTGACGAAACAGGGGAAGGATCCTACGAGCAGTACTTC.